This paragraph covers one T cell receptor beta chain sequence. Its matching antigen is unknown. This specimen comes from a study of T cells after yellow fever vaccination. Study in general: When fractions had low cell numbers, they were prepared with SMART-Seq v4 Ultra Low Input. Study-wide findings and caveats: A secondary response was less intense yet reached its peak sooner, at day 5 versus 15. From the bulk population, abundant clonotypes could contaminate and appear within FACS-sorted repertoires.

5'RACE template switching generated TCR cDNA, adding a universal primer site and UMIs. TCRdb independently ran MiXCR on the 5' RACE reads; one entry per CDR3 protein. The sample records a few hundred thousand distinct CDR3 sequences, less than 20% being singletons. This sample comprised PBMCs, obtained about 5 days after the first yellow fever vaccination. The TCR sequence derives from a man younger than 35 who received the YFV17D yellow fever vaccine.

The DNA for the CDR3 is TGTGCCAGCAGCTTAAGAGGGGGCCACGAGACCCAGTACTTC. Protein product: CASSLRGGHETQYF. The rearrangement joins TRBV7-9 to TRBJ2-5; 7 bases match TRBD1. Germline CDR1 is SEHNR and CDR2 is FQNEAQ (reference sequence). V lost 2 bases, J lost 5 bases, and 5 bases stayed unmatched. The CDR3 is made up of 14 amino acids.